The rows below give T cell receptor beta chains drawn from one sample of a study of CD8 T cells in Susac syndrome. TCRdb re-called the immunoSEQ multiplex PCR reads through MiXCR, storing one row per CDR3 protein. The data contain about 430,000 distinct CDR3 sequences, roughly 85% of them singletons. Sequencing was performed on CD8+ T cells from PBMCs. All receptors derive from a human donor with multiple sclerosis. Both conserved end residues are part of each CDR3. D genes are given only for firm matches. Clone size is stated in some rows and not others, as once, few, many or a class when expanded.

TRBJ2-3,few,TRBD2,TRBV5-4,CASSPLPGGDTQYF,TGTGCCAGCAGCCCGCTACCGGGGGGGGATACGCAGTATTTT
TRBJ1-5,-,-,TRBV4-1,CASSQSRDQPQHF,TGCGCCAGCAGCCAGAGCCGAGATCAGCCCCAGCATTTT
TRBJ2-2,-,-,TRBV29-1,CSAGAYTGELFF,TGCAGCGCGGGGGCTTACACCGGGGAGCTGTTTTTT
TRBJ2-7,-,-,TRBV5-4,CASSPAGQFEQYF,TGTGCCAGCAGCCCGGCCGGACAGTTCGAGCAGTACTTC
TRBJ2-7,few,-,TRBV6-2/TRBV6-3,CASTLGGRPSVYEQYF,TGTGCCAGCACCCTTGGTGGGCGGCCCTCCGTTTACGAGCAGTACTTC
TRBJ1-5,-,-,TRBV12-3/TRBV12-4,CASIAFRGQPQHF,TGTGCCAGCATCGCCTTTCGGGGGCAGCCCCAGCATTTT
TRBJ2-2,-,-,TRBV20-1,CSALSGQTSTGELFF,TGCAGTGCTCTAAGTGGGCAGACAAGCACCGGGGAGCTGTTTTTT
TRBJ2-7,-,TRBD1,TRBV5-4,CASSLDRYSYEQYF,TGTGCCAGCAGCCTGGACAGGTACTCCTACGAGCAGTACTTC
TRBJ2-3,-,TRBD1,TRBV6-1,CASRPIQGALDTDTQYF,TGTGCCAGCAGACCCATACAGGGGGCGCTTGACACAGATACGCAGTATTTT
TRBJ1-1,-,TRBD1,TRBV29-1,CSVEGRDRGHTEAFF,TGCAGCGTTGAAGGACGGGACAGGGGGCACACTGAAGCTTTCTTT
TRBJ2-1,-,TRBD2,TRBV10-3,CAISEGTSGVYNEQFF,TGTGCCATCAGTGAGGGGACTAGCGGGGTGTACAATGAGCAGTTCTTC
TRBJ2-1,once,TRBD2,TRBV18,CASSPYEREGIQEQFF,TGTGCCAGCTCACCGTATGAGCGGGAGGGGATACAAGAGCAGTTCTTC
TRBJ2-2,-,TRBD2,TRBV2,CATAGMGAHTGELFF,TGTGCTACAGCGGGGATGGGAGCCCACACCGGGGAGCTGTTTTTT
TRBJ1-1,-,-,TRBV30,CAWSLGRGNTEAFF,TGTGCCTGGAGTTTGGGGAGGGGTAACACTGAAGCTTTCTTT
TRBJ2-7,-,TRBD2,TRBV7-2,CASSLVVAGRYEQYF,TGTGCCAGCAGCTTAGTAGTAGCGGGGAGGTACGAGCAGTACTTC